This section outlines one TCR beta chain sequence together with its context. The antigen remains undetermined. The CDR3 length is 13 residues. Between the trimmed V and J ends, which lost 0 bases and 6 bases, there was a span of 9 bases. Germline values: CDR1 PRHDT, CDR2 FYEKMQ (reference sequence). The data were obtained in a study of T-cell memory formation after mild COVID-19. Study-wide context: TCR clusters were mostly donor specific.

With constant-segment primers, 5'RACE yielded cDNA libraries of TCR alpha and TCR beta that carried sample barcodes and UMIs. In TCRdb, the 5' RACE reads were re-called with MiXCR into one record per CDR3 protein. The repertoire holds fewer than 300,000 distinct CDR3 sequences, with roughly a sixth as singletons. Study-level points and caveats: Pre-infection memory carried some responding clones, suggesting that cross-reactive memory joined. Whether second-wave clones peaking at day 37 were SARS-CoV-2 specific went unconfirmed.

The receptor was isolated from a man younger than 30 who had mild COVID-19 (a few samples of this study predate the infection). Cell type and time point are not known. Sequencing was carried out using PBMCs or a T cell subset sorted from them (not recorded which). This chain uses TRBV13 with TRBJ2-7; D tentatively fits TRBD1 or TRBD2 (5 bases each). DNA for the CDR3: TGTGCCAGCAGCTTAGGCAGGGACGGCGAGCAGTACGTC. As protein: CASSLGRDGEQYV.